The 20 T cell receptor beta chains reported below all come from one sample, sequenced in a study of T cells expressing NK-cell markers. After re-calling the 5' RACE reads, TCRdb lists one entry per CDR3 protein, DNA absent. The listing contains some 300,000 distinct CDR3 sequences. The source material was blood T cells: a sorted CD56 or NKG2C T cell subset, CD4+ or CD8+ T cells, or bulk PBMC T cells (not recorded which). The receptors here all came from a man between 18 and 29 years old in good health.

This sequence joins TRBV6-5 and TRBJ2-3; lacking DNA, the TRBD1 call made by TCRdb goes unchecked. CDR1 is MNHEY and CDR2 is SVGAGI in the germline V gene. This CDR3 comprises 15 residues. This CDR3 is CASSYSGGAIDTQYF.

This CDR3 reads CASSFRDRGNYGYTF. This chain connects TRBV27 to TRBJ1-2; with no DNA, the TCRdb D assignment of TRBD1 cannot be verified. CDR3 length: 15 residues. Germline loops: CDR1 MNHEY, CDR2 SMNVEV (reference sequence).

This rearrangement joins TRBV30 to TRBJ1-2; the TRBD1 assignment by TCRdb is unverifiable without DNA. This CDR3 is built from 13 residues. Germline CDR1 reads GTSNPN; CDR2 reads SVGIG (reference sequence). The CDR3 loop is CAWSRDRGYGYTF.

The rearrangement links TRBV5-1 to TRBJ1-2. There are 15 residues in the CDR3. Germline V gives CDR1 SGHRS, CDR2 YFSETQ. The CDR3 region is CASSLAPGPNYGYTF. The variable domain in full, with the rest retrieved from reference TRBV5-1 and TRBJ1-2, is KAGVTQTPRYLIKTRGQQVTLSCSPISGHRSVSWYQQTPGQGLQFLFEYFSETQRNKGNFPGRFSGRQFSNSRSEMNVSTLELGDSALYLCASSLAPGPNYGYTFGSGTRLTVV.

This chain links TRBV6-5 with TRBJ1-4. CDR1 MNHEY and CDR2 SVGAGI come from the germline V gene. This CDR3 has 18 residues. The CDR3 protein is CASSYSRGYGQTNEKLFF.

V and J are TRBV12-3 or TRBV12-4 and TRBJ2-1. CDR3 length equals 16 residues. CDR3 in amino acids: CASNRLGRSSYNEQFF.

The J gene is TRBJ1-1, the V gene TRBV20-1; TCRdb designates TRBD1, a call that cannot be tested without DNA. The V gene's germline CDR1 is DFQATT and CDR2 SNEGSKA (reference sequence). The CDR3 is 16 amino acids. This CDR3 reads CSAINRDRGQDTEAFF.

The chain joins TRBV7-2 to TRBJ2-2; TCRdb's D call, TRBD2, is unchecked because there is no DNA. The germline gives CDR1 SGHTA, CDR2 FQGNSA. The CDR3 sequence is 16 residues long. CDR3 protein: CASREGPGPYSGELFF.

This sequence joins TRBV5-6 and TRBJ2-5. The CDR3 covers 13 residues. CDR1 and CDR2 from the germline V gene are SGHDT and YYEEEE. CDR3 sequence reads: CASSPGPQETQYF.

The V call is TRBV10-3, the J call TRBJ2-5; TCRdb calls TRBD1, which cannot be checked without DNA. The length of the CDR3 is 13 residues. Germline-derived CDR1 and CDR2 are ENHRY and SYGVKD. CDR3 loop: CAITWGVQETQYF.

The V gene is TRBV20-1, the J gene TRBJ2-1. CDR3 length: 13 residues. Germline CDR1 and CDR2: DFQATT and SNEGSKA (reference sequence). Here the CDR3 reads CSARALGYNEQFF.

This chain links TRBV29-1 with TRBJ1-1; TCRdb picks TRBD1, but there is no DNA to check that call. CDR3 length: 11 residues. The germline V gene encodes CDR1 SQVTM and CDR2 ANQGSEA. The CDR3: CSVVPHFEAFF. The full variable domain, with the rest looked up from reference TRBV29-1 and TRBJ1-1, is SAVISQKPSRDICQRGTSLTIQCQVDSQVTMMFWYRQQPGQSLTLIATANQGSEATYESGFVIDKFPISRPNLTFSTLTVSNMSPEDSSIYLCSVVPHFEAFFGQGTRLTVV.

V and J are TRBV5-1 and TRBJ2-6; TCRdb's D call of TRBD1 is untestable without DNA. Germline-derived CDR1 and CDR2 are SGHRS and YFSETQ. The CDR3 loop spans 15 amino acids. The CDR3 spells CASSLEGVGANVLTF.

The CDR3 region is CASSYEQGYGYTF. The gene calls are TRBV6-2 or TRBV6-3 and TRBJ1-2; absent DNA, TCRdb's TRBD1 call cannot be checked. Looked up from germline, CDR1 is MNHEY and CDR2 is SVGEGT. CDR3 length equals 13 residues.

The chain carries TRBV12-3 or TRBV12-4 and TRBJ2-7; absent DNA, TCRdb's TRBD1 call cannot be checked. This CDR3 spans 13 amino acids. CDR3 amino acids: CASSHPGQDEQYF.

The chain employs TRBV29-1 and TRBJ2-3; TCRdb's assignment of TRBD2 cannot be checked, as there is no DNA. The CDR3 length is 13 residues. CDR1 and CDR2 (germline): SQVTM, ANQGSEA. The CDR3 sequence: CSVRGGTSSTQYF.

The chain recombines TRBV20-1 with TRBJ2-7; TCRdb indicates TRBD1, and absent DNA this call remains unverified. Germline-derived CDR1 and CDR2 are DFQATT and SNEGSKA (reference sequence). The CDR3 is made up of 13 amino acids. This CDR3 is CSARPGTAYEQYF.

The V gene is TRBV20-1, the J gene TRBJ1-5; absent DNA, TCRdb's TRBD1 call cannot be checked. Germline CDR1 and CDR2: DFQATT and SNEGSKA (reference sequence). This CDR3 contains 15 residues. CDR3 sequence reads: CSARGGLSSNQPQHF.

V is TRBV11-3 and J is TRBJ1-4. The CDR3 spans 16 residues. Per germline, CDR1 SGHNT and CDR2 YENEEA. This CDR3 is CASSLDHRDFYEKLFF.

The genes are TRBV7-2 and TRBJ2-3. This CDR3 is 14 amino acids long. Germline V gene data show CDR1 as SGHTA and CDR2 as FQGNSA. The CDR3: CASSLAVATDTQYF.